This TCR beta chain was recorded in a study of regulatory T cells in long-lasting Graves disease. There are many counts of this clonotype. Libraries of TCR beta came from iRepertoire HTBI primers plus Arm-PCR of CDR3 regions. MiXCR was run by TCRdb on the multiplex PCR reads, yielding one entry per CDR3 protein. In the table there are roughly 360,000 distinct CDR3 sequences, over 9.5% of which are singletons. Time point reported: newly diagnosed GD, antithyroid drugs for less than 3 months. PBMCs provided the RNA from which the TCR library was made. Trimming took off 7 bases at V and 7 bases at J, with 14 bases between the two ends. The germline V gene has CDR1 DFQATT and CDR2 SNEGSKA (reference sequence). The CDR3 contains 11 residues. Another study also made use of these data, one on T cells in Graves' hyperthyroidism and ophthalmopathy. That publication notes: Diagnostic decisions used clinical symptoms, serum thyroxine and TRAb, thyroid ultrasound and orbital computed tomography.

This sequence originates from a young woman with Graves disease. The chain carries TRBV20-1 and TRBJ2-7; D is possibly TRBD2 (6 bases). Sequenced material: peripheral blood mononuclear cells (PBMCs), taken at new diagnosis, from a patient treated with antithyroid drugs. In DNA, the CDR3 is TGCAGTGTCACCGGACTACGGGAGCAGTACTTC. This codes for CSVTGLREQYF.